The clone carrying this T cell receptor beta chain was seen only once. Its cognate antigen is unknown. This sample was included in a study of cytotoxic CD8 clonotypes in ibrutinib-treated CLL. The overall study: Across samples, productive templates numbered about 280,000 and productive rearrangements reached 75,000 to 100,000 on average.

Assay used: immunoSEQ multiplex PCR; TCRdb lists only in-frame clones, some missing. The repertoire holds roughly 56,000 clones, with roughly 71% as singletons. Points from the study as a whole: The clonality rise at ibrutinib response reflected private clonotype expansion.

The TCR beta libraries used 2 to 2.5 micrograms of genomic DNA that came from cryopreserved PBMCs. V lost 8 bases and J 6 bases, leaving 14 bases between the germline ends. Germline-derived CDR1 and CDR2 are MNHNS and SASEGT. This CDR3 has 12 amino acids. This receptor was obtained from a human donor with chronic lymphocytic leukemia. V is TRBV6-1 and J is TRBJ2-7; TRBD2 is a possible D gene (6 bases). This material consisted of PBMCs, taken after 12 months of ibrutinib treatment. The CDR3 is CASSQVGGEQYF. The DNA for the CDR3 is TGTGCCAGCTCCCAAGTGGGGGGCGAGCAGTACTTC.